Included here is one TCR beta chain sequence, with context. This record comes from a study of shared clonotypes between healthy human individuals. Germline loops: CDR1 MNHEY, CDR2 SVGAGI. The V end was cut by 6 bases, the J end by 9 bases, with 17 bases between. The CDR3 totals 13 residues. Sequencing used immunoSEQ multiplex PCR; TCRdb keeps in-frame clones, though not all of them. The repertoire holds roughly 760,000 clones, with around 67% as singletons. The V and J genes are TRBV6-5 and TRBJ2-5; maybe TRBD2 (6 bases). This receptor was obtained from a woman aged 25 to 45 in good health. Material: memory CD4+ T cells sorted from blood. Subset specified: CD45RA-negative fraction. Here the CDR3 reads CASRITPWEAQYF. The DNA for the CDR3 is TGTGCCAGCAGAATCACTCCGTGGGAGGCCCAGTACTTC.